The 22 T cell receptor beta chains in this list originate from one sample, sequenced in a study of T cell repertoires in cytomegalovirus infection. These receptors are not linked to any known antigen. MiXCR, applied by TCRdb to the reads, yields one record per CDR3 protein. The top ten clones hold 60% to 65% of a sample with approximately 50,000 distinct CDR3 sequences, more than 15% of them seen once. The material was CD8+ T cells from cultured PBMCs, obtained from culture after CMV antigen stimulation. The receptors were gathered from a human donor in good health (CMV status not recorded). Some clones in this sample may be carry-over from other donors' samples.

This clonotype appeared a few times. This rearrangement joins TRBV19 to TRBJ1-5; D unclear. The CDR3 totals 13 residues. With 3 bases removed from V and 3 bases from J, the gap between germline ends came to 6 bases. Germline assignment: CDR1 LNHDA and CDR2 SQIVND (reference sequence). The CDR3 reads CASSIWSNQPQHF. The CDR3 nucleotides read TGTGCCAGTAGTATTTGGTCCAATCAGCCCCAGCATTTT.

In its sample, this clonotype was seen a few times. The genes are TRBV6-5 and TRBJ2-2, with TRBD2 matching over 7 bases. CDR3 size: 16 residues. The junction had 4 bases not matched to a gene; V was cut back by 2 bases and J by 1 base. CDR1 and CDR2 (germline): MNHEY, SVGAGI. CDR3 DNA sequence: TGTGCCAGCAGTTACGCTGGGGGGGAGAACACCGGGGAGCTGTTTTTT. This gives the protein CASSYAGGENTGELFF.

This chain joins TRBV14 and TRBJ2-7; 11 positions match TRBD2. Germline loops: CDR1 SGHDN, CDR2 FVKESK. The CDR3 length is 16 residues. The junction had 6 bases not matched to a gene; V was cut back by 3 bases and J by 2 bases. The CDR3, as DNA: TGTGCCAGCAGCCACGCGGGGACTAGCGGCACCTACGAGCAGTACTTC. Translation: CASSHAGTSGTYEQYF.

This clonotype was observed a few times. V gene TRBV4-1 combines with J gene TRBJ2-1, with D perhaps matching TRBD2 (6 bases). This CDR3 has 16 amino acids. Germline assignment: CDR1 MGHRA and CDR2 YSYEKL. Trimming took off 1 base at V and 8 bases at J, with 18 bases between the two ends. The CDR3 region is CASSQVPAPSDDEQFF. As DNA, the CDR3 is TGCGCCAGCAGCCAAGTCCCGGCCCCTAGCGACGATGAGCAGTTCTTC.

The genes are TRBV19 and TRBJ2-3, with TRBD2 identical over 13 bases. Germline assignment: CDR1 LNHDA and CDR2 SQIVND (reference sequence). V shed 10 bases and J 6 bases; nucleotides not matched to a gene: 13. The CDR3 sequence is 16 residues long. The CDR3 nucleotides are TGTGCCACTCGGACTAGCGGGAGTGCCTGGCGGGATACGCAGTATTTT. Translating gives CATRTSGSAWRDTQYF.

This clonotype was found a few times. V is TRBV5-1 and J is TRBJ1-5; a possible D gene is TRBD1 (6 bases). Germline assignment: CDR1 SGHRS and CDR2 YFSETQ. Trimming removed 5 bases at V and 7 bases at J, with 13 bases between. The CDR3 has 13 residues. CDR3 in DNA: TGCGCCAGCAGTACGGGGCAGGGGCAGCCCCAGCATTTT. Translated: CASSTGQGQPQHF.

This clonotype showed up just a few times. V usage is TRBV6-5 and J usage is TRBJ2-3; TRBD2 aligns across 12 bases. Germline values: CDR1 MNHEY, CDR2 SVGAGI. This CDR3 is built from 16 residues. J was trimmed by 5 bases and V by 2 bases; bases with no gene match: 5. The CDR3 region is CASSYGASGGEDTQYF. For the CDR3, the DNA is TGTGCCAGCAGTTACGGGGCTAGCGGGGGGGAAGATACGCAGTATTTT.

The table lists this clonotype with a few counts. The rearrangement links TRBV7-8 to TRBJ1-1; TRBD1 agrees at 11 bases. With V trimmed by 4 bases and J by 5 bases, 6 bases remained unmatched. Germline lookup yields CDR1 SGHVS and CDR2 FQNEAQ. The CDR3 consists of 15 residues. CDR3 loop: CASSSRGTGGTEAFF. Written as DNA, the CDR3 is TGTGCCAGCAGCTCCCGGGGGACAGGGGGAACTGAAGCTTTCTTT.

About this clonotype: At one of its ends the junction is not consistent with the germline gene, which may arise from a read error. V gene TRBV4-1 combines with J gene TRBJ1-1; 10 nucleotides align to TRBD1. Germline V gives CDR1 MGHRA, CDR2 YSYEKL. The CDR3 runs 17 residues. Here the CDR3 reads CANSQDRQGARNTEAFF. The CDR3 DNA is TGCGCCAACAGCCAAGATCGACAGGGGGCGAGGAACACTGAAGCTTTCTTT.

This clonotype appeared many times. This chain links TRBV14 with TRBJ2-7; 8 bases agree with TRBD1. Germline loops: CDR1 SGHDN, CDR2 FVKESK. This CDR3 region has 15 residues. The J segment lost 6 bases and the V segment lost 4 bases, leaving 11 bases of the junction unmatched. As DNA, the CDR3 is TGTGCCAGCAGCCCCTGGACAGGGAGTGGAGGCGAGCAGTACTTC. Amino acid sequence: CASSPWTGSGGEQYF.

With respect to this clonotype: Being one base from a much bigger clone, this may be a read error. The chain combines TRBV27 with TRBJ2-7; D is perhaps TRBD1 or TRBD2 (5 bases each). This CDR3 region has 16 residues. CDR1 and CDR2 (germline): MNHEY, SMNVEV (reference sequence). V was shortened by 8 bases and J by 2 bases, with 22 bases between the two germline ends. The CDR3 loop reads CASRLSPGTTPYEQYF. The CDR3 bases are TGTGCCAGCCGCCTTTCCCCCGGGACGACCCCCTACGAGCAGTACTTC.

This clonotype was observed at least ten times. The chain joins TRBV7-8 to TRBJ1-5; a possible D gene is TRBD1 (5 bases). Germline loops: CDR1 SGHVS, CDR2 FQNEAQ. This CDR3 region has 13 residues. Trimming stripped 4 bases from V and 8 bases from J, with 12 bases between. The CDR3 region has the DNA TGTGCCAGCAGCTCCAGGGTCAGGGAGCCCCAGCATTTT. It is translated as CASSSRVREPQHF.

This chain joins TRBV7-2 and TRBJ2-3; 8 nucleotides agree with TRBD2. The CDR3 consists of 17 residues. Germline lookup yields CDR1 SGHTA and CDR2 FQGNSA. V shed 1 base and J 0 bases; nucleotides not matched to a gene: 6. The CDR3, as DNA: TGTGCCAGCAGCTTAGGCGGGGGGTCTTCTAGCACAGATACGCAGTATTTT. Protein sequence: CASSLGGGSSSTDTQYF.

This clonotype has a handful of counts. A much larger clone is a single base away; this may be a read error. V and J are TRBV6-2 or TRBV6-3 and TRBJ1-1, with D uncertain. The length of the CDR3 is 12 residues. Germline-derived CDR1 and CDR2 are MNHEY and SVGEGT. The CDR3: CASRLMNTESFF. The CDR3 coding sequence is TGTGCCAGCAGGTTAATGAACACTGAATCTTTCTTT.

This clonotype has a handful of counts. The chain uses TRBV7-2 and TRBJ2-7; no clear D. Germline CDR1 reads SGHTA; CDR2 reads FQGNSA. Trimming removed 1 base from V and 1 base from J, with 8 bases in between. The CDR3 loop spans 14 amino acids. The CDR3 DNA reads TGTGCCAGCAGCTTAGGGGCAGGATCCTACGAGCAGTACTTC. Protein sequence: CASSLGAGSYEQYF.

The V gene is TRBV11-2, the J gene TRBJ1-2, with D unresolved. From germline, CDR1 is SGHAT and CDR2 FQNNGV. This CDR3 spans 16 amino acids. V gave up 10 bases and J gave up 7 bases, with 28 bases separating them. CDR3 nucleotides: TGTGCCACTCTAGAGGCAGGAAAAGGGCCTACGCGTGGCTACACCTTC. This gives the protein CATLEAGKGPTRGYTF. The complete variable domain, with remaining parts taken from reference TRBV11-2 and TRBJ1-2, reads EAGVAQSPRYKIIEKRQSVAFWCNPISGHATLYWYQQILGQGPKLLIQFQNNGVVDDSQLPKDRFSAERLKGVDSTLKIQPAKLEDSAVYLCATLEAGKGPTRGYTFGSGTRLTVV.

This clonotype has a handful of counts. This rearrangement joins TRBV7-2 to TRBJ1-2; D remains ambiguous. Deletions cut 4 bases from V and 4 bases from J, with 13 bases between. Germline assignment: CDR1 SGHTA and CDR2 FQGNSA. The CDR3 contains 14 residues. Here the CDR3 reads CASSSGSFSYGYTF. The CDR3 DNA reads TGTGCCAGCAGCTCCGGTAGCTTCTCCTATGGCTACACCTTC. Full variable domain (missing parts from reference TRBV7-2 and TRBJ1-2): GAGVSQSPSNKVTEKGKDVELRCDPISGHTALYWYRQSLGQGLEFLIYFQGNSAPDKSGLPSDRFSAERTGGSVSTLTIQRTQQEDSAVYLCASSSGSFSYGYTFGSGTRLTVV.

This clonotype came up many times. This CDR3 reads CAIEGGTDTQYF. The DNA of the CDR3 is TGTGCCATTGAGGGGGGGACAGATACGCAGTATTTT. V usage is TRBV2 and J usage is TRBJ2-3; D may be TRBD2 (7 bases). V lost 10 bases, J lost 3 bases, and 11 bases lay in between. CDR3 size: 12 residues. Germline CDR1 and CDR2: SNHLY and FYNNEI. The full variable domain, its missing parts supplied by reference TRBV2 and TRBJ2-3, is EPEVTQTPSHQVTQMGQEVILRCVPISNHLYFYWYRQILGQKVEFLVSFYNNEISEKSEIFDDQFSVERPDGSNFTLKIRSTKLEDSAMYFCAIEGGTDTQYFGPGTRLTVL.

V is TRBV19 and J is TRBJ2-7; D might be TRBD1 (6 bases). Germline V gene sequence: CDR1 LNHDA, CDR2 SQIVND (reference sequence). The length of the CDR3 is 13 residues. V lost 3 bases and J 4 bases, leaving 10 bases between the germline ends. The CDR3 reads CASSIGTGYEQYF. The CDR3 region has the DNA TGTGCCAGTAGTATTGGTACAGGGTACGAGCAGTACTTC. Together with reference TRBV19 and TRBJ2-7, the CDR3 gives the full variable domain: DGGITQSPKYLFRKEGQNVTLSCEQNLNHDAMYWYRQDPGQGLRLIYYSQIVNDFQKGDIAEGYSVSREKKESFPLTVTSAQKNPTAFYLCASSIGTGYEQYFGPGTRLTVT.

The sample holds a few counts of this clonotype. The J gene is TRBJ2-7, the V gene TRBV4-1; 9 bases match TRBD1. Trimming at V came to 3 bases and at J to 0 bases, leaving 3 bases not matched to a gene. In germline, CDR1 is MGHRA, CDR2 YSYEKL. There are 15 residues in the CDR3. The CDR3 nucleotides are TGCGCCAGCAGCCAGGGACAGGGCAGCTCCTACGAGCAGTACTTC. Translating gives CASSQGQGSSYEQYF.

This sequence joins TRBV7-2 and TRBJ2-7; the D gene is possibly TRBD1 (6 bases). Germline CDR1 is SGHTA and CDR2 is FQGNSA. V was trimmed by 5 bases and J by 3 bases, leaving 20 bases between them. This CDR3 is built from 16 residues. As DNA, the CDR3 is TGTGCCAGCAGCCCAAGTTATGGGGGCGCGCTCTACGAGCAGTACTTC. Its translation is CASSPSYGGALYEQYF.

This clonotype was found a few times. CDR3 sequence: CASRYGRSNTEAFF. CDR3 sequence (DNA): TGTGCCAGCAGGTACGGACGATCGAACACTGAAGCTTTCTTT. The genes are TRBV12-3 or TRBV12-4 and TRBJ1-1; D remains ambiguous. The CDR3 is 14 residues long. V was trimmed by 6 bases and J by 1 base, leaving 12 bases between them.